The rows below give T cell receptor beta chains drawn from one sample of a study of blood T cell repertoires in COVID-19. Only in-frame clones appear in the TCRdb table, and some are missing; sequencing was by immunoSEQ multiplex PCR. The table has some 80,000 clones, roughly 82% seen once; the top ten hold 6.5% to 8%. Sequencing was performed on peripheral blood. These receptors were taken from a human donor in a cohort sampled during active COVID-19. CDR3s include the opening cysteine and the closing phenylalanine or tryptophan. The D gene is left open where the match is weak. The size of a clone is reported for some rows only, either as once, few or many, or as a class for expanded clones.

D gene	V gene	clone size	J gene	CDR3 protein	CDR3 DNA
-	TRBV5-1	once	TRBJ1-6	CASSFGEDSPLHF	TGCGCCAGCAGCTTTGGGGAGGATTCACCCCTCCACTTT
TRBD1	TRBV4-1	-	TRBJ1-2	CASTLTAGTGPLGGYTF	TGCGCCAGCACCCTAACGGCCGGGACAGGGCCTTTGGGTGGCTACACCTTC
-	TRBV11-2	-	TRBJ1-3	CASSHRDTIYF	TGTGCCAGCAGCCACAGGGACACCATATATTTT
TRBD1	TRBV29-1	few	TRBJ2-7	CSAVGQGTSYEQYF	TGCAGCGCCGTAGGACAGGGAACATCCTACGAGCAGTACTTC
-	TRBV2	-	TRBJ1-5	CATNREGSNQPQHF	TGTGCCACAAACAGGGAGGGGAGCAATCAGCCCCAGCATTTT
-	TRBV13	-	TRBJ1-6	CASRGAGVAADVFSSYNSPLHF	TGTGCCAGCAGGGGTGCAGGGGTGGCAGCCGACGTTTTTAGCTCCTATAATTCACCCCTCCACTTT
TRBD1	TRBV11-2	-	TRBJ1-4	CASSLKTGATNEKLFF	TGTGCCAGCAGCTTAAAGACAGGGGCAACTAATGAAAAACTGTTTTTT
-	TRBV7-9	-	TRBJ1-3	CASSFGGSGNTIYF	TGTGCCAGCAGCTTTGGGGGGTCTGGAAACACCATATATTTT
TRBD2	TRBV11-2	few	TRBJ2-5	CASSRGTSGQETQYF	TGTGCCAGCAGCCGTGGGACTAGCGGACAAGAGACCCAGTACTTC
-	TRBV9	-	TRBJ1-2	CASSVGAGAAGYTF	TGTGCCAGCAGCGTCGGTGCAGGGGCGGCCGGCTACACCTTC
-	TRBV7-8	-	TRBJ1-1	CASSRAARTEAFF	TGTGCCAGCAGCCGGGCGGCGAGGACTGAAGCTTTCTTT
-	TRBV7-6	-	TRBJ2-3	CASSLAFQGSTDTQYF	TGTGCCAGCAGCTTAGCTTTCCAGGGTAGCACAGATACGCAGTATTTT
-	TRBV2	-	TRBJ1-2	CASSGVRHYGYTF	TGTGCCAGCAGTGGGGTCAGGCACTATGGCTACACCTTC
-	TRBV11-2	-	TRBJ1-5	CASSLGRDQPQHF	TGTGCCAGCAGCTTAGGCCGGGATCAGCCCCAGCATTTT
TRBD1	TRBV7-9	few	TRBJ2-7	CASSPDRAHEQYF	TGTGCCAGCAGCCCAGACAGGGCCCACGAGCAGTACTTC
TRBD2	TRBV7-8	few	TRBJ2-7	CASSARLAGTSYEQYF	TGTGCCAGCAGCGCCCGACTAGCGGGGACCTCCTACGAGCAGTACTTC
-	TRBV3-1/TRBV3-2	-	TRBJ1-2	CASSQGRYGYTF	TGTGCCAGCAGCCAAGGCAGGTATGGCTACACCTTC
-	TRBV7-2	-	TRBJ1-1	CASNPLGGGTEAFF	TGTGCCAGCAACCCTTTGGGGGGTGGAACTGAAGCTTTCTTT
TRBD1	TRBV2	-	TRBJ2-6	CASRARRTGGASGANVLTF	TGTGCCAGCAGGGCGCGAAGGACAGGGGGCGCGAGTGGGGCCAACGTCCTGACTTTC
-	TRBV9	few	TRBJ1-2	CASSVGGRYGYTF	TGTGCCAGCAGCGTCGGCGGAAGATATGGCTACACCTTC
-	TRBV5-1	-	TRBJ1-1	CASSPSGGNTEAFF	TGCGCCAGCAGCCCGTCGGGGGGTAACACTGAAGCTTTCTTT
TRBD1	TRBV7-9	few	TRBJ1-1	CASSLGTGIRNTEAFF	TGTGCCAGCAGCCTGGGGACAGGGATTAGGAACACTGAAGCTTTCTTT
TRBD2	TRBV4-1	once	TRBJ2-1	CASSQDQVSGGLNEQFF	TGCGCCAGCAGCCAAGATCAGGTTAGCGGGGGACTCAATGAGCAGTTCTTC
TRBD1	TRBV5-8	-	TRBJ1-5	CASIMTGGNQPQHF	TGTGCCAGCATTATGACAGGGGGCAATCAGCCCCAGCATTTT
TRBD1	TRBV6-6	-	TRBJ1-2	CATTGGDREGLRGYTF	TGTGCCACCACAGGTGGGGACAGGGAAGGCTTAAGGGGCTACACCTTC
TRBD1	TRBV3-1/TRBV3-2	-	TRBJ2-7	CASRRGPSSYEQYF	TGTGCCAGCAGAAGGGGGCCTAGCTCCTACGAGCAGTACTTC
-	TRBV25-1	-	TRBJ2-1	CASSLRRGTYNEQFF	TGTGCCAGCAGTCTCCGAAGGGGGACCTACAATGAGCAGTTCTTC
TRBD1	TRBV13	-	TRBJ2-6	CASSDTGTGVPGANVLTF	TGTGCCAGCAGCGATACCGGGACAGGGGTTCCCGGGGCCAACGTCCTGACTTTC
TRBD1	TRBV9	-	TRBJ2-7	CASSPIQGAPGEQYF	TGTGCCAGCAGCCCAATACAGGGGGCGCCGGGCGAGCAGTACTTC
-	TRBV6-1	-	TRBJ1-2	CASSESGTRYGYTF	TGTGCCAGCAGTGAAAGCGGGACAAGGTATGGCTACACCTTC
-	TRBV19	-	TRBJ2-5	CASSVDSSRETQYF	TGTGCCAGTAGTGTCGACAGTAGTAGAGAGACCCAGTACTTC
TRBD1	TRBV7-9	once	TRBJ1-1	CASSLGRRQGRWTEAFF	TGTGCCAGCAGCTTAGGCCGGAGACAGGGAAGATGGACTGAAGCTTTCTTT